This T cell receptor (beta chain) comes out of a study of human T cells and chemical hapten exposure. CDR3 size: 15 residues. V lost 4 bases, J lost 6 bases, and 12 bases stayed unmatched. Germline V gene data show CDR1 as SGDLS and CDR2 as YYNGEE. MiXCR was run by TCRdb on the RACE reads, yielding one entry per CDR3 protein. The data contain 300,000 to 400,000 distinct CDR3 sequences, roughly 4.6% of them singletons. As for time point: pre-sensitization, week 0. Treatment reported: therapeutic diphenylcyclopropenone sensitization with weekly scalp DPC. This clonotype originated in a woman between 45 and 60 years old with alopecia areata. Some clones in this sample may be carry-over from other donors' samples. The V and J genes are TRBV9 and TRBJ1-2; 7 bases are a match to TRBD1. Specimen: whole blood, collected in connection with sensitization to the hapten diphenylcyclopropenone (DPC). CDR3 in DNA: TGTGCCAGCAGCACCCAGACAGGGATTGGGGATGGCTACACCTTC. The encoded protein is CASSTQTGIGDGYTF.